This T cell receptor beta chain was obtained from a study of blood T cell repertoires in COVID-19. The wider study: Material from acute and convalescent COVID-19 was sourced from the United States, Italy and Spain.

Those who participated ranged in age from roughly 18 to 90 years and resided in approximately 26 US areas. Cohorts were assigned according to the clinical history that participants reported. Original data processing: From reference gene primer amplification, estimates of nucleated cell counts were derived. Assay used: immunoSEQ multiplex PCR; TCRdb lists only in-frame clones, some missing. D and trimming come from the DNA, and the V and J calls and clone size come from that table. The sample carries 250,000 to 300,000 clones, 80% to 90% recorded once. The sequence was obtained from a woman aged 50 to 65 who had recovered from COVID-19. Sequencing used PBMCs or T cells enriched from blood (not recorded which).

The CDR3 nucleotides read TGTGCCAGCAGTCAACTTCAGGGGGCGTCCTACGAGCAGTACTTC. Protein: CASSQLQGASYEQYF. The chain couples TRBV2 to TRBJ2-7, with 8 bases identical to TRBD1. The CDR3 consists of 15 residues. The germline CDR1 and CDR2 sequences are SNHLY and FYNNEI. The junction had 7 bases not matched to a gene; V was cut back by 5 bases and J by 1 base.